This T cell receptor (beta chain) was documented in a study of post-analysis software for immune sequencing data. Study summary: Clinical courses comprised relapsing-remitting, secondary progressive and progressive-relapsing multiple sclerosis. Study-level results: Multiple sclerosis was associated with a significant reduction in normalized Chao1 diversity relative to controls. F measure showed strong co-clustering of same-batch samples. Relative to controls, patients had five TRBV segments at higher frequency, with TRBV5-6, TRBV5-1 and TRBV20-1 among these.

The germline V gene has CDR1 SGHVS and CDR2 FQNEAQ. CDR3 length: 19 amino acids. Researchers reported that TCR beta cDNA libraries carried unique molecular identifiers. A population of about 0.9 to 10 million T cells gave rise to around 530,000 cDNA molecules. TCRdb used MiXCR to reprocess the PCR reads, holding one entry per CDR3 protein. Of 600,000 to 750,000 distinct CDR3 sequences listed, more than 50% are singletons. This clonotype appeared once. Its antigen remains unknown. The sequence came from a girl aged 2 to 10 with multiple sclerosis. Sequenced sample: blood. This sequence joins TRBV7-8 and TRBJ2-4; TRBD1 matches at 7 bases. The J call may not be correct, given that the DNA end is closer to TRBJ2-5. This CDR3 is CASSLNQRGGRRVGETQYF. CDR3 nucleotides: TGTGCCAGCAGCTTAAATCAAAGAGGGGGCAGGCGGGTAGGAGAGACCCAGTACTTC.